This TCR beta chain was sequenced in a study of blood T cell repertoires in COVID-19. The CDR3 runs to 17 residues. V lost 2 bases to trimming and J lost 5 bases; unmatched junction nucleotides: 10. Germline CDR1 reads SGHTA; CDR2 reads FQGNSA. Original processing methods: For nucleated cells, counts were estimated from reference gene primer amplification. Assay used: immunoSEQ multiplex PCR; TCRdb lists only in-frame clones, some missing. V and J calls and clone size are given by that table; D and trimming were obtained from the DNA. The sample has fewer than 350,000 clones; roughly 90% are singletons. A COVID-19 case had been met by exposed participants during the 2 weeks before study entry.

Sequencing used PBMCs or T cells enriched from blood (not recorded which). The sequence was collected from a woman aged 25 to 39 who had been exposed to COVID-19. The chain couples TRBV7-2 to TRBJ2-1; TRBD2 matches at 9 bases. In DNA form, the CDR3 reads TGTGCCAGCAGCTTAAGAGCGGGAGGCCCTCCTGACAATGAGCAGTTCTTC. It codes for CASSLRAGGPPDNEQFF.